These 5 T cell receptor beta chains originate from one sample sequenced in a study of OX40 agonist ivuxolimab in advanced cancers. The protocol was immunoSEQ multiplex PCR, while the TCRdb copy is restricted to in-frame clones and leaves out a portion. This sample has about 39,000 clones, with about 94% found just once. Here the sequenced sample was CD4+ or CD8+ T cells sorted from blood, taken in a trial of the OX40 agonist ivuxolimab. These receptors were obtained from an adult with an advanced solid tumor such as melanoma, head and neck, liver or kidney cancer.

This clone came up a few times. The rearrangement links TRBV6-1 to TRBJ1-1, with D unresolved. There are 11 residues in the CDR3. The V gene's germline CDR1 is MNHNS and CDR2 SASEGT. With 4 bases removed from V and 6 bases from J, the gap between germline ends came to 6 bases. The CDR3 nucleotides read TGTGCCAGCAGTGTCGGGGCTGAAGCTTTCTTT. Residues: CASSVGAEAFF.

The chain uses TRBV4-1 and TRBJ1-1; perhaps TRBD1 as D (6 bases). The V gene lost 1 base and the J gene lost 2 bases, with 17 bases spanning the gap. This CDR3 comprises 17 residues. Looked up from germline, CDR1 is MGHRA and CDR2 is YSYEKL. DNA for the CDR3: TGCGCCAGCAGCCAAGGGCCTTATACAGGGCTAAACACTGAAGCTTTCTTT. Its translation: CASSQGPYTGLNTEAFF.

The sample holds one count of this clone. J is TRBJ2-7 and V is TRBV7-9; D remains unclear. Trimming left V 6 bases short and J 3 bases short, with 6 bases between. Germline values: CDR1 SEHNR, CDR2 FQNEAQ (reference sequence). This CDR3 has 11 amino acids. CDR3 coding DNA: TGTGCCAGCAGTAACCACTACGAGCAGTACTTC. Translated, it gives CASSNHYEQYF.

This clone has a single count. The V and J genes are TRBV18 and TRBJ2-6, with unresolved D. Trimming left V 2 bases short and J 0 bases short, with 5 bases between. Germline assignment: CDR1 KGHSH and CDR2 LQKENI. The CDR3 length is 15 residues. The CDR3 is CASSPVGSGANVLTF. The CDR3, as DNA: TGTGCCAGCTCACCAGTCGGCTCTGGGGCCAACGTCCTGACTTTC.

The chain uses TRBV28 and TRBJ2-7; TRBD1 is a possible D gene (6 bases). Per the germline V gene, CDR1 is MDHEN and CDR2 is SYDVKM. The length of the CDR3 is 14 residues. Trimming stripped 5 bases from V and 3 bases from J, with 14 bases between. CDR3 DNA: TGTGCCAGCAGTCCATCCGGGACATTCTACGAGCAGTACTTC. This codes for CASSPSGTFYEQYF.